This TCR beta chain was documented in a study of cytomegalovirus exposure and HLA in healthy donors. Study-level findings and limits: In a later analysis, V- and J-gene trimming of beta chains associated with a DCLRE1C missense variant, replicated independently. In vitro confirmation showed a few CMV-associated chains to be CMV antigen specific.

The study ran its PCR with 60 Vbeta and 13 Jbeta primers. Only in-frame clones appear in the TCRdb table, and some are missing; sequencing was by immunoSEQ multiplex PCR. Of around 200,000 clones listed, about 83% are singletons. The germline V and J ends were trimmed by 4 bases and 14 bases, with 16 bases remaining between them. The V gene's germline CDR1 is SGHDT and CDR2 YYEEEE. This CDR3 comprises 12 residues. About this clone itself: Antigen specificity is unknown.

The specimen was PBMCs. The clonotype was recovered from a woman aged 45 to 65 in good health and CMV-seropositive. V and J are TRBV5-6 and TRBJ1-5; perhaps TRBD1 as D (6 bases). CDR3 residues: CASSRTGSPEHF. For the CDR3, the DNA is TGTGCCAGCAGCCGAACAGGGAGCCCTGAGCATTTT.